This record covers a single T cell receptor beta chain. Its antigen is currently unknown. MiXCR, run by TCRdb on the RT-PCR reads, gives a single entry per CDR3 protein. The sample lists hundreds of thousands of distinct CDR3 sequences; around 15% were seen once. V lost 5 bases and J lost 14; bases outside the gene matches: 7. The CDR3 loop spans 13 amino acids. These data come from a study of response to subunit inactivated influenza vaccine. Study observations and caveats: The study's authors posited that every seasonal influenza vaccination enlists few new T cells.

The sequence came from a man in his fifties who received an inactivated influenza vaccine. The specimen comprised PBMCs from blood, sampled around two weeks before vaccination. V usage is TRBV12-3 or TRBV12-4 and J usage is TRBJ1-6; 9 positions agree with TRBD1. The CDR3 here is CASSGGQGVTLHF. The CDR3 DNA reads as TGTGCCAGCAGTGGGGGACAGGGTGTCACCCTCCACTTT.